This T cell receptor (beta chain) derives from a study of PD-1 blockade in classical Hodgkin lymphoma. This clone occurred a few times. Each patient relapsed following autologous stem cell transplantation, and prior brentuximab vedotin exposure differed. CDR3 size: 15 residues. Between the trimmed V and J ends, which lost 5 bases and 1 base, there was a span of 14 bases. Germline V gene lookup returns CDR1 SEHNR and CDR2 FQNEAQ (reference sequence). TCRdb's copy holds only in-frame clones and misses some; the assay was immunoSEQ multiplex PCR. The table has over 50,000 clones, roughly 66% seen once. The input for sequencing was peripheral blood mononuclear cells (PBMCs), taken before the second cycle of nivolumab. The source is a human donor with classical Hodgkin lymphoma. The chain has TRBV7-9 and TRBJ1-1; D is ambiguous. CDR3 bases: TGTGCCAGCAGCCCTCCCTTAAGGGAGAACACTGAAGCTTTCTTT. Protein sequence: CASSPPLRENTEAFF.